This T cell receptor beta chain was sequenced for a study of post-analysis software for immune sequencing data. This clonotype was counted only a few times. The antigen remains undetermined. Study results and limitations: The study found TRBV5-6, TRBV5-1 and TRBV20-1 among five or six TRBV segments more frequent in patients than controls.

TCR beta cDNA libraries included unique molecular identifiers. Roughly 450,000 cDNA molecules came from roughly 1 to 10 million T cells. From the PCR reads, TCRdb called clonotypes with MiXCR, one entry per CDR3 protein. The sample consists of roughly 730,000 distinct CDR3 sequences, roughly 27% of them appearing once. The V gene's germline CDR1 is SGDLS and CDR2 YYNGEE. Germline trimming cut 0 bases from V and 5 bases from J; bases unmatched to any gene: 15. The CDR3 loop spans 19 amino acids. The clonotype originates from a girl aged 10 to 17 with multiple sclerosis. Sample: blood. The chain combines TRBV9 with TRBJ2-1, with TRBD2 matching 9 bases. DNA for the CDR3: TGTGCCAGCAGCGTAGGCGTTAGGACTAGCGCTACCCCTAACAATGAGCAGTTCTTC. Protein sequence: CASSVGVRTSATPNNEQFF.